This T cell receptor beta chain was captured in a study of T cell repertoires in cytomegalovirus infection. TCRdb called the reads again in MiXCR, with one record for every CDR3 protein. The table has roughly 230,000 distinct CDR3 sequences, 22% seen once. There are many counts of this clonotype. No antigen is known for it. Study-wide findings and caveats: Ex vivo responses were dominated by HLA-C-restricted CMV-specific TCR beta clonotypes.

Sequenced input: CD8+ T cells from PBMCs. This clonotype was obtained from a human donor in good health (CMV status not recorded). Some clones in this sample may be carry-over from other donors' samples.

DNA of the CDR3: TGTGCCAGCAGCTTAGCTAACAGGGACCACGAGCAGTACTTC. As protein: CASSLANRDHEQYF. V gene TRBV7-9 combines with J gene TRBJ2-7; weak D call: TRBD1 (6 bases). CDR3 length: 14 residues. Germline V gene sequence: CDR1 SEHNR, CDR2 FQNEAQ (reference sequence). With 0 bases removed from V and 5 bases from J, the gap between germline ends came to 11 bases.